This T cell receptor (beta chain) was identified during a study of vaccination and CD4 T cells after COVID-19 (dated by TCRdb to between 2021 and 2024). General notes on the study: SARS-CoV-2 positivity had been established in the convalescent patients by nasal swab PCR, and mild disease was recorded in nine of these patients and severe disease in one. Control cultures used a CEFX viral epitope pool as positive control, an HIV-1 Nef peptide pool as negative control, or no peptide. Post-COVID blood samples were collected from convalescent patients a median of roughly 100 days after diagnosis, with a range of roughly 30 to 161 days. Participants got two doses of the Pfizer-BioNTech BNT162b2 vaccine (n=8) or two doses of the Moderna mRNA-1273 vaccine (n=2). In under twelve COVID-19 convalescent patients and a few infection-naive healthy vaccine recipients, researchers compared the spike-specific CD4+ TCR repertoire from before mRNA vaccination with the repertoire from after. The convalescent cohort included six males and four females, with two Hispanic individuals, seven Caucasians, two Asians and one multiracial person. Post-vaccine blood samples were collected a median of 72 days after the second vaccine dose, ranging from about 12 to 250 days. For stimulating the cultures, overlapping spike peptide pools were used, derived from SARS-CoV-2 as well as from the common cold coronaviruses HCoV-NL63, HCoV-OC43 and HCoV-229E.

The sample's treatment or condition label, in plain terms: approximately 11-day PBMC culture with coronavirus spike peptide pools or control peptides (ViraFEST assay). The ViraFEST assay was used in the study, in which antigen-specific T cells were expanded with peptide pools and expanded clonotypes were subsequently identified by TCR sequencing. The convalescent patients' positive SARS-CoV-2 PCR tests were from March to December 2020, which was before the Alpha, Beta and Delta variants emerged in the United States. PBMCs were cultured at 1.5 million to 2 million per well in IMDM supplemented with roughly 5% human AB serum and about 9.5 IU/ml IL-2, with approximately 9.5 ug/ml peptide pools added. On days 3 and 7, half of the culture medium was replaced with fresh IL-2-containing medium. After 10 days of culture, CD4+ T cells were isolated by negative selection using the EasySep CD4+ T cell isolation kit. Ficoll-Paque Plus gradient centrifugation was used to isolate PBMCs from whole blood, and the isolated PBMCs were then either used fresh or cryopreserved at -140C. In general, triplicate wells were set up for every culture condition.

Library creation used PCR. DNA from cultured CD4+ T cells was subjected to TCR sequencing with the Oncomine TCR Beta short-read assay at the Johns Hopkins FTIC core. The QIAamp micro DNA kit was used to extract genomic DNA from the cultured CD4+ T cells. Oncomine TCR Beta libraries made from cultured CD4+ T cells were pooled using unique dual indexes and sequenced on an Illumina iSeq 100. The paper's data handling went like this. Non-productive sequences were filtered out, and CDR3s that did not start with C, did not end with F or W, or were shorter than 7 amino acids were discarded. The MANAFEST web application identified antigen-specific clonotypes by comparing peptide-stimulated wells against reference wells and other culture wells. Positive clones required FDR below 0.05, an odds ratio above 5, and productive frequency above 0.1% in at least two of three replicate wells. Clonotypes that were significantly expanded in both SARS-CoV-2 spike wells and at least one common cold coronavirus spike condition were defined as cross-reactive. Similarity between CDR3 sequences was evaluated in R version 3.6.1 using Levenshtein distances (stringdist) and unrooted phylogenetic trees (ape). Clones were called with MiXCR by TCRdb after fastp trimmed the public reads at Q25, and only in-frame beta chains were retained. Every CDR3 protein is listed once, alongside the most common genes and DNA of its rows. These V and J calls derive from TCRdb rather than the authors' analysis. The sample table shows some 8,800 distinct CDR3 sequences, and roughly three fifths are seen once. The ten largest clones take up around a third of the sample.

From the cysteine up to the phenylalanine, the CDR3 has a length of 18 residues. Only CDR3 DNA remains: 54 bases, in frame from the first base. Based on the germline V gene, the CDR1 and CDR2 sequences are MGHRA and YSYEKL. The junction shows trimming of 3 bases on V and 1 base on J, plus 21 bases between the germline ends. Study-wide findings and limitations: Nearly all vaccine-specific clones in convalescent patients (304 of 307) were mono-reactive for SARS-CoV-2 spike rather than cross-reactive with common cold coronaviruses. Among convalescent patients, a median approximately 88% of the SARS-CoV-2-reactive clones seen after vaccination appeared only after vaccination, which suggests priming specific to the vaccine. An increase in the median number of SARS-CoV-2-reactive clonotypes from 21 after infection to approximately 41 after vaccination was observed, but the change was not found to be significant. Relatively few convalescent patients were included in the study, and early timepoints after natural infection were not analyzed.

About this clonotype itself: No cognate antigen has been identified for it. No quality values exist for individual bases; no much larger clone is one base distant.

Source material: CD4+ T cells from blood, cultured in vitro. The V and J segments used are TRBV4-1 and TRBJ1-2; the D gene lacks a confident call. The TCR sequence derives from a human donor who had recovered from COVID-19. DNA sequence: TGCGCCAGCAGCCAGACGGTCCTATCTGGACGCCTTAACTATGGCTACACCTTC. It codes for CASSQTVLSGRLNYGYTF.